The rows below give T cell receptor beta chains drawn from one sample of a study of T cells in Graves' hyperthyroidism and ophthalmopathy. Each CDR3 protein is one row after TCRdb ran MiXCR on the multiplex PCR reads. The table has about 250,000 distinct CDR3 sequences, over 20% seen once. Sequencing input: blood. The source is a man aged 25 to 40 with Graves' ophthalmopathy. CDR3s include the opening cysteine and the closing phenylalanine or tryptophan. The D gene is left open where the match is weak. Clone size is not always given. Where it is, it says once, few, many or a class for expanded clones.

DNA: TGTGCCAGCACGACGACTAGCGTGGATGAGCAGTTCTTC; CDR3: CASTTTSVDEQFF; V: TRBV6-2/TRBV6-3; size: NA; J: TRBJ2-1; D: TRBD2
DNA: TGTGCCAGCAGTGAATTTGGGTCCTACGAGCAGTACTTC; CDR3: CASSEFGSYEQYF; V: TRBV6-1; size: few; J: TRBJ2-7; D: NA
DNA: TGCAGTGCTAGGGGGTGGGGGGCCTACAATGAGCAGTTCTTC; CDR3: CSARGWGAYNEQFF; V: TRBV20-1; size: NA; J: TRBJ2-1; D: NA
DNA: TGTGCCAGCAGCTCACTTGGACTAGCGGGAGAGTTCGAGCAGTACTTC; CDR3: CASSSLGLAGEFEQYF; V: TRBV11-3; size: few; J: TRBJ2-7; D: TRBD2
DNA: TGTGCCAGCAGGACGGACAGGGCTGTAAACTATGGCTACACCTTC; CDR3: CASRTDRAVNYGYTF; V: TRBV2; size: NA; J: TRBJ1-2; D: TRBD1
DNA: TGTGCCAGCAACAAAAGGGGCCGGGAGACTGAAGCTTTCTTT; CDR3: CASNKRGRETEAFF; V: TRBV5-6; size: NA; J: TRBJ1-1; D: NA
DNA: TGTGCCAGCAGTTTCGGTGCTCAACTCTACGAGCAGTACTTC; CDR3: CASSFGAQLYEQYF; V: TRBV28; size: many; J: TRBJ2-7; D: NA
DNA: TGTGCCAGCAGAGAAACAGGGCTTGTGTTCGTCTACACCTTC; CDR3: CASRETGLVFVYTF; V: TRBV6-1; size: NA; J: TRBJ1-2; D: NA
DNA: TGCGCCAGCGGTTTGGGGCCAGGGGGGATCGAGCAGTACTTC; CDR3: CASGLGPGGIEQYF; V: TRBV5-1; size: many; J: TRBJ2-7; D: NA
DNA: TGTGCCAGCAGCTGGGGACAGGATAATTCACCCCTCCACTTT; CDR3: CASSWGQDNSPLHF; V: TRBV7-3; size: NA; J: TRBJ1-6; D: TRBD1
DNA: TGTGCCGCAAGGCTCTACAATGAGCAGTTCTTC; CDR3: CAARLYNEQFF; V: TRBV2; size: few; J: TRBJ2-1; D: NA
DNA: TGTGCCAGCAGCCACATAGACCAGGGAGAGACCCAGTACTTC; CDR3: CASSHIDQGETQYF; V: TRBV5-5; size: few; J: TRBJ2-5; D: NA
DNA: TGTGCCAGCAGCACGGGACAGGGTAGCACAGATACGCAGTATTTT; CDR3: CASSTGQGSTDTQYF; V: TRBV7-8; size: many; J: TRBJ2-3; D: TRBD1
DNA: TGTGCCAGCTCAGCGGACAGATACGAGCAGTACTTC; CDR3: CASSADRYEQYF; V: TRBV18; size: many; J: TRBJ2-7; D: NA
DNA: TGCGCCAGCAGCCCGAACACTGACACTGAGCAGTTCTTC; CDR3: CASSPNTDTEQFF; V: TRBV5-1; size: many; J: TRBJ2-1; D: NA
DNA: TGTGCCAGCAGCCAAGACTTCTTCGGGACTAGCGGGATTGATGAGCAGTTCTTC; CDR3: CASSQDFFGTSGIDEQFF; V: TRBV3-1; size: NA; J: TRBJ2-1; D: TRBD2
DNA: TGTGCCAGCAGCCCGGCCGGGACAGGGCAAGCCGGGGAGCTGTTTTTT; CDR3: CASSPAGTGQAGELFF; V: TRBV5-8; size: few; J: TRBJ2-2; D: TRBD1
DNA: TGTGCCAGCAGTCTCGACGGACTTAGCACAGATACGCAGTATTTT; CDR3: CASSLDGLSTDTQYF; V: TRBV2; size: NA; J: TRBJ2-3; D: NA
DNA: TGTGCCAGCAGCCAAATCAGACAGGGGGCCTACGAGCAGTACTTC; CDR3: CASSQIRQGAYEQYF; V: TRBV7-9; size: NA; J: TRBJ2-7; D: TRBD1
DNA: TGTGCCAGCAGCACCCCACAGGGTCCGGGCGGGGAGCTGTTTTTT; CDR3: CASSTPQGPGGELFF; V: TRBV11-3; size: few; J: TRBJ2-2; D: NA
DNA: TGTGCCAGCAGTTCGGACTATGGCTACACCTTC; CDR3: CASSSDYGYTF; V: TRBV28; size: many; J: TRBJ1-2; D: NA
DNA: TGCGCCAGCAGCCCCTTAGGGGGAACTAATGAAAAACTGTTTTTT; CDR3: CASSPLGGTNEKLFF; V: TRBV5-1; size: few; J: TRBJ1-4; D: NA
DNA: TGTGCCAGCAGCGTAGGAGGTGGCAGCGCTGCTGAAGCTTTCTTT; CDR3: CASSVGGGSAAEAFF; V: TRBV9; size: few; J: TRBJ1-1; D: NA
DNA: TGTGCCAGCAGGGAGACTAGTGTCGGGGAGCTGTTTTTT; CDR3: CASRETSVGELFF; V: TRBV2; size: many; J: TRBJ2-2; D: NA
DNA: TGTGCCTGGAGCCATCTGAGAGATACGCAGTATTTT; CDR3: CAWSHLRDTQYF; V: TRBV30; size: few; J: TRBJ2-3; D: NA
DNA: TGCAGTGTTCTAGCGGGAGGCTCCTACGAGCAGTACTTC; CDR3: CSVLAGGSYEQYF; V: TRBV20-1; size: many; J: TRBJ2-7; D: TRBD2
DNA: TGTGCCAGCAGCTTGGATGGATGGGCATACGAGCAGTACTTC; CDR3: CASSLDGWAYEQYF; V: TRBV5-5; size: NA; J: TRBJ2-7; D: NA
DNA: TGTGCCAGCAGTCGGTCTTGGTCTAGCGGGCCCCAAGAGACCCAGTACTTC; CDR3: CASSRSWSSGPQETQYF; V: TRBV6-4; size: NA; J: TRBJ2-5; D: TRBD2
DNA: TGTGCCTGGGCACCGGGACTAGCGAACAATGAGCAGTTCTTC; CDR3: CAWAPGLANNEQFF; V: TRBV30; size: many; J: TRBJ2-1; D: TRBD2
DNA: TGTGCCAGCAGCCGGGACAGGGGGACTGAGCAGTTCTTC; CDR3: CASSRDRGTEQFF; V: TRBV2; size: NA; J: TRBJ2-1; D: TRBD1
DNA: TGTGCCAGCAGCGCACTAGCGGGAGGCGTGGAGCAGTTCTTC; CDR3: CASSALAGGVEQFF; V: TRBV11-1; size: NA; J: TRBJ2-1; D: TRBD2
DNA: TGTGCCACCAAAGAAGAAAAACTGTTTTTT; CDR3: CATKEEKLFF; V: TRBV28; size: NA; J: TRBJ1-4; D: NA
DNA: TGTGCCAGTAACCCTCGAGGGCTGAAGCCCCAGCATTTT; CDR3: CASNPRGLKPQHF; V: TRBV19; size: few; J: TRBJ1-5; D: NA
DNA: TGTGCCAGCAGCTTAGGAATTGGTCAGCCCCAGCATTTT; CDR3: CASSLGIGQPQHF; V: TRBV7-9; size: NA; J: TRBJ1-5; D: NA
DNA: TGTGCCAGCAGCCAAGATACAGGGGGCGTCACAGATACGCAGTATTTT; CDR3: CASSQDTGGVTDTQYF; V: TRBV14; size: few; J: TRBJ2-3; D: TRBD1
DNA: TGTGCCAGCAGCGGGGGGAGGGAGGGTGAAGCTTTCTTT; CDR3: CASSGGREGEAFF; V: TRBV7-2; size: NA; J: TRBJ1-1; D: NA
DNA: TGTGCCAGCAGTTTTGCTCCGATGGGGAAAGTGCAGTTCTTC; CDR3: CASSFAPMGKVQFF; V: TRBV28; size: few; J: TRBJ2-1; D: NA
DNA: TGCGCCAGCAGTGACTTCGGGAGTCGGAACGAGCAGTACTTC; CDR3: CASSDFGSRNEQYF; V: TRBV10-1; size: few; J: TRBJ2-7; D: NA
DNA: TGCAGTGTCGGAGAGAGGGGAGCGAACACCGGGGAGCTGTTTTTT; CDR3: CSVGERGANTGELFF; V: TRBV20-1; size: few; J: TRBJ2-2; D: NA
DNA: TGTGCCAGCAGCTTAAGTGCAGGGAACACTGAAGCTTTCTTT; CDR3: CASSLSAGNTEAFF; V: TRBV5-5; size: few; J: TRBJ1-1; D: NA
DNA: TGTGCCAGCAGTTACTCGAGACAGGGGGTGTATGGCTACACCTTC; CDR3: CASSYSRQGVYGYTF; V: TRBV6-6; size: NA; J: TRBJ1-2; D: TRBD1
DNA: TGTGCCAGCAGCTTAAAAGCGGGAGGGCAGTCGACTGAGCAGTTCTTC; CDR3: CASSLKAGGQSTEQFF; V: TRBV13; size: NA; J: TRBJ2-1; D: TRBD2
DNA: TGTGCCAGCAGCTTAGGGTTTATTTTCGGAGCGGGAGGCAATGAGCAGTTCTTC; CDR3: CASSLGFIFGAGGNEQFF; V: TRBV7-9; size: NA; J: TRBJ2-1; D: TRBD2
DNA: TGCGCCAGCAACAAGGTAGCGGGAGTTCTCAATGAGCAGTTCTTC; CDR3: CASNKVAGVLNEQFF; V: TRBV5-1; size: NA; J: TRBJ2-1; D: TRBD2
DNA: TGTGCCAGCACTACATCGGGGGAATACACCATATATTTT; CDR3: CASTTSGEYTIYF; V: TRBV2; size: many; J: TRBJ1-3; D: NA
DNA: TGTGCCAGCTCACTAGACCTCAGCTCCATCTCTGGAAACACCATATATTTT; CDR3: CASSLDLSSISGNTIYF; V: TRBV18; size: NA; J: TRBJ1-3; D: NA
DNA: TGTGCCAGCAGTTTAAGGTCGGCAGGGGTGAACAATCAGCCCCAGCATTTT; CDR3: CASSLRSAGVNNQPQHF; V: TRBV27; size: many; J: TRBJ1-5; D: NA
DNA: TGCAGCGTTGAAGTTCGGGTCGGGAACACTGAAGCTTTCTTT; CDR3: CSVEVRVGNTEAFF; V: TRBV29-1; size: few; J: TRBJ1-1; D: NA